This entry is about one T cell receptor beta chain. The antigen is undetermined. Assay used: immunoSEQ multiplex PCR; TCRdb lists only in-frame clones, some missing. Here the sample spans approximately 100,000 clones, over 75% being singletons. This sample stems from a study of OX40 agonist ivuxolimab in advanced cancers. Study summary: Administration of intravenous ivuxolimab to patients occurred every 2 weeks at 0.01 to 10 mg/kg.

Germline lookup yields CDR1 SGHRS and CDR2 YFSETQ. V was pared by 4 bases and J by 3 bases, with 4 bases of the junction left unmatched. The CDR3 extends over 14 amino acids. Overall study results and limits: Determination of antigen specificity was not performed for the expanded peripheral T cells. Partly responding patients at 0.1-3.0 mg/kg showed some of the smallest clonal expansion. At 0.1 to 3.0 mg/kg and by week 6, CD4+ and CD8+ T cells in the blood had expanded clonally.

Sample: CD4+ or CD8+ T cells sorted from blood, taken in a trial of the OX40 agonist ivuxolimab. The sequence was obtained from an adult with an advanced solid tumor such as melanoma, head and neck, liver or kidney cancer. This chain links TRBV5-1 with TRBJ2-7, with 10 bases that match TRBD2. This CDR3 reads CASSPAGGGYEQYF. The CDR3 bases are TGCGCCAGCAGCCCAGCGGGAGGGGGCTACGAGCAGTACTTC.